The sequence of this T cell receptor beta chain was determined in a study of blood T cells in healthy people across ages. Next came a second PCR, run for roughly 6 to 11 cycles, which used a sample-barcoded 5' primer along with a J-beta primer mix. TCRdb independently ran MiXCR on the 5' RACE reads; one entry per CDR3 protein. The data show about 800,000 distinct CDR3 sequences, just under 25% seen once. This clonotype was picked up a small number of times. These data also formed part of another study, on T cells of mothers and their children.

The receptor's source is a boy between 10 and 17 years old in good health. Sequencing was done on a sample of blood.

CDR3 nucleotide sequence: TGTGCCAGCAGCTCAGTTGGGAGGCCCGTTAGCTCCTACGAGCAGTACTTC. Translation gives CASSSVGRPVSSYEQYF. The chain employs TRBV7-2 and TRBJ2-7; D may be TRBD2 (6 bases). The CDR3 is 17 residues long. Germline-derived CDR1 and CDR2 are SGHTA and FQGNSA. Trimming took off 4 bases at V and 0 bases at J, with 19 bases between the two ends.